These T cell receptor beta chains were read from a single sample in a study of blood T cell repertoires in COVID-19. Sequencing was performed with immunoSEQ multiplex PCR; in TCRdb, only in-frame clones are kept and a portion is missing. The repertoire holds about 200,000 clones, with approximately 82% as singletons. The material sequenced was peripheral blood. These receptors were taken from a woman between 40 and 50 years old with acute or convalescent COVID-19. The CDR3 runs from the conserved cysteine through the conserved F or W. A D gene is named only where the DNA matches it firmly. Clone size, where shown, is once, few, many, or a class for clones that have expanded.

j_gene,d_gene,v_gene,abundance,CDR3aa,CDR3nt
TRBJ2-3,TRBD2,TRBV18,.,CASTTSATDTQYF,TGTGCCAGCACCACTAGCGCCACAGATACGCAGTATTTT
TRBJ2-3,TRBD2,TRBV19,once,CASSLSGTSNFRTDTQYF,TGTGCCAGTAGTCTTTCCGGGACTAGCAATTTCCGCACAGATACGCAGTATTTT
TRBJ2-3,.,TRBV13,.,CASQTRGTDTQYF,TGTGCCAGCCAGACGAGGGGGACAGATACGCAGTATTTT
TRBJ1-4,.,TRBV6-5,.,CASSLNRRSNEKLFF,TGTGCCAGCAGTTTGAACAGAAGGTCAAATGAAAAACTGTTTTTT
TRBJ1-2,.,TRBV29-1,.,CSVEDRQLNYGYTF,TGCAGCGTTGAAGATCGACAGCTTAACTATGGCTACACCTTC
TRBJ2-1,TRBD2,TRBV5-1,once,CASSLVKPGTSGVNEQFF,TGCGCCAGCAGCTTGGTCAAACCCGGGACTAGCGGAGTCAATGAGCAGTTCTTC
TRBJ2-2,.,TRBV29-1,.,CSVELRTANTGELFF,TGCAGCGTTGAATTAAGGACAGCTAACACCGGGGAGCTGTTTTTT
TRBJ2-7,TRBD2,TRBV29-1,.,CSVRAGGFYEQYF,TGCAGCGTCCGAGCGGGGGGGTTTTACGAGCAGTACTTC
TRBJ2-2,TRBD2,TRBV6-4,.,CASRRISVAGTNTGELFF,TGTGCCAGCAGGAGGATATCGGTAGCGGGGACAAACACCGGGGAGCTGTTTTTT
TRBJ2-3,TRBD2,TRBV9,once,CASSPRFREGDTQYF,TGTGCCAGCAGCCCCCGATTCAGGGAGGGAGATACGCAGTATTTT
TRBJ1-2,.,TRBV19,few,CASSISGSSNYGYTF,TGTGCCAGTAGTATAAGCGGGTCCTCTAACTATGGCTACACCTTC
TRBJ1-1,.,TRBV6-5,.,CASSYRGLGTEAFF,TGTGCCAGCAGTTACAGGGGATTAGGCACTGAAGCTTTCTTT
TRBJ2-1,TRBD2,TRBV7-2,.,CASSPSGRRDEQFF,TGTGCCAGCAGCCCTAGCGGGAGGAGGGATGAGCAGTTCTTC
TRBJ2-3,.,TRBV5-4,.,CASSKEGRTTLGTDTQYF,TGTGCCAGCAGCAAGGAAGGGAGGACGACTCTCGGCACAGATACGCAGTATTTT
TRBJ2-1,.,TRBV7-2,.,CASSLSGYHEQFF,TGTGCCAGCAGCTTATCGGGGTACCATGAGCAGTTCTTC
TRBJ2-3,TRBD2,TRBV7-2,.,CASSRLLAGGPADTQYF,TGTGCCAGCAGCCGCCTACTAGCGGGAGGGCCGGCAGATACGCAGTATTTT
TRBJ2-1,TRBD1,TRBV12-5,.,CASGPSAGTGKFF,TGTGCTAGTGGTCCTTCAGCCGGGACAGGGAAGTTCTTC
TRBJ2-1,TRBD2,TRBV5-1,.,CASSTGLAGGWHEQFF,TGCGCCAGCAGCACAGGACTAGCGGGGGGGTGGCATGAGCAGTTCTTC
TRBJ1-5,.,TRBV19,.,CASSRQELGNQPQHF,TGTGCCAGTAGTCGACAGGAATTGGGGAATCAGCCCCAGCATTTT
TRBJ2-3,TRBD2,TRBV9,.,CASSLGTSGIERTDTQYF,TGTGCCAGCAGCCTCGGGACTAGCGGGATTGAACGCACAGATACGCAGTATTTT
TRBJ1-2,TRBD1,TRBV6-5,.,CASSRGTVGYTF,TGTGCCAGCAGTAGAGGGACAGTTGGCTACACCTTC
TRBJ2-7,.,TRBV2,.,CASSDVSLDSSYEQYF,TGTGCCAGCAGTGATGTGTCCCTTGACAGTTCCTACGAGCAGTACTTC
TRBJ2-3,TRBD2,TRBV29-1,few,CSARTSGRVGDTQYF,TGCAGCGCACGGACTAGCGGGAGGGTAGGAGATACGCAGTATTTT
TRBJ2-7,TRBD2,TRBV12-5,.,CASGFGAGGSYEQYF,TGTGCTAGTGGTTTTGGAGCGGGGGGGTCCTACGAGCAGTACTTC
TRBJ2-7,TRBD2,TRBV7-6,.,CASSPQLAGVPYEQYF,TGTGCCAGCAGCCCACAACTAGCGGGAGTCCCCTACGAGCAGTACTTC
TRBJ2-5,.,TRBV30,few,CAWSSGQFQETQYF,TGTGCCTGGAGTTCCGGACAGTTTCAAGAGACCCAGTACTTC
TRBJ2-2,.,TRBV7-9,.,CASSLVPGLNTGELFF,TGTGCCAGCAGCTTAGTCCCGGGACTGAACACCGGGGAGCTGTTTTTT
TRBJ2-3,TRBD2,TRBV27,.,CASRYTGTLFGGRTDTQYF,TGTGCCAGCAGATATACCGGGACCCTCTTCGGCGGGAGGACTGATACGCAGTATTTT
TRBJ1-2,.,TRBV7-9,few,CASSLTAAAVRGGYTF,TGTGCCAGCAGCTTGACAGCTGCCGCGGTCCGCGGCGGCTACACCTTC
TRBJ2-7,TRBD2,TRBV5-6,.,CASSHRLAGAYEQYF,TGTGCCAGCAGCCATCGCCTAGCGGGTGCTTACGAGCAGTACTTC
TRBJ1-2,TRBD1,TRBV9,.,CASSLTQGYDYGYTF,TGTGCCAGCAGCTTGACACAGGGGTACGACTATGGCTACACCTTC
TRBJ2-1,TRBD2,TRBV2,.,CASSTTGLAGDKQFF,TGTGCCAGCAGTACAACGGGACTAGCGGGGGACAAGCAGTTCTTC
TRBJ2-3,TRBD2,TRBV7-3,.,CASSPGGQRGETQYF,TGTGCCAGCAGCCCGGGGGGCCAGCGGGGGGAAACGCAGTATTTT
TRBJ1-6,.,TRBV7-3,.,CASSLTVQNNSPLHF,TGTGCCAGCAGCTTAACCGTACAGAATAATTCACCCCTCCACTTT
TRBJ2-1,TRBD2,TRBV5-5,.,CASSSWTSGRPSYNEQFF,TGTGCCAGCAGCTCATGGACTAGCGGGAGGCCCTCCTACAATGAGCAGTTCTTC
TRBJ1-2,.,TRBV6-2/TRBV6-3,many,CASSQRGGASYGYTF,TGTGCCAGCAGTCAACGGGGGGGGGCCAGCTATGGCTACACCTTC
TRBJ1-1,TRBD1,TRBV5-5,.,CASSPTRGRSEAFF,TGTGCCAGCAGCCCTACCAGGGGGAGATCTGAAGCTTTCTTT
TRBJ1-2,TRBD1,TRBV9,.,CASSGDRGQGYTF,TGTGCCAGCAGCGGAGACAGGGGGCAGGGCTACACCTTC
TRBJ2-3,.,TRBV5-8,.,CASSSGRNLVSTDTQYF,TGTGCCAGCAGCTCTGGTCGTAACCTAGTCAGCACAGATACGCAGTATTTT
TRBJ2-5,.,TRBV30,.,CAWNGGGETQYF,TGTGCCTGGAACGGTGGCGGGGAGACCCAGTACTTC
TRBJ2-3,TRBD2,TRBV11-2,few,CASSSGGLAGSTDTQYF,TGTGCCAGCAGCTCGGGGGGACTAGCGGGTAGCACAGATACGCAGTATTTT
TRBJ2-7,TRBD2,TRBV27,many,CASTLTSASYEQYF,TGTGCCAGCACCTTGACTAGCGCCTCCTACGAGCAGTACTTC
TRBJ1-2,TRBD1,TRBV3-1/TRBV3-2,.,CASSRGQFNYGYTF,TGTGCCAGCAGCCGGGGACAGTTTAACTATGGCTACACCTTC
TRBJ2-7,TRBD2,TRBV12-5,.,CASGRLAGYEQYF,TGTGCTAGTGGTCGACTAGCCGGTTACGAGCAGTACTTC
TRBJ2-1,.,TRBV5-1,once,CASRMQDQDNEQFF,TGCGCCAGCAGGATGCAGGATCAGGACAATGAGCAGTTCTTC
TRBJ1-2,.,TRBV5-1,.,CASSLNVGLYGYTF,TGCGCCAGCAGCCTCAATGTGGGCCTCTATGGCTACACCTTC